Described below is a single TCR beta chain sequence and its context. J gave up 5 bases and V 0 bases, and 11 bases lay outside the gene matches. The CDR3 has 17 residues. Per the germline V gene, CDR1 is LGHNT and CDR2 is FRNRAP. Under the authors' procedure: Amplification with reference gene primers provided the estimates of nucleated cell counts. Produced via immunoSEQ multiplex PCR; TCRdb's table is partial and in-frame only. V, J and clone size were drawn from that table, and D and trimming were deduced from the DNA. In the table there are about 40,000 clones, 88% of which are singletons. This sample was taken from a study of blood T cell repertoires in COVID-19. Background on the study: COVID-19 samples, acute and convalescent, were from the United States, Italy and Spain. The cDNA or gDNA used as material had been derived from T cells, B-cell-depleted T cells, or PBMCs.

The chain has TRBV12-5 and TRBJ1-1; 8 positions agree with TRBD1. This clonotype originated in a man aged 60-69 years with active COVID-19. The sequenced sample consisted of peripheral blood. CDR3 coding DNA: TGTGCTAGTGGTTTGGTAACCGGGACAGGATCTCGGACTGAAGCTTTCTTT. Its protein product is CASGLVTGTGSRTEAFF.